This T cell receptor (beta chain) was found in a study of beta chain features in type 1 diabetes. The study reverse transcribed the entire isolated RNA, so it sequenced expressed TCRB transcripts. Assay used: immunoSEQ multiplex PCR; TCRdb lists only in-frame clones, some missing. The sample has 970,000 or so clones; roughly a sixth are singletons. This clone was counted only a few times. This CDR3 comprises 16 residues. CDR1 and CDR2 (germline): SEHNR, FQNEAQ (reference sequence). V was clipped by 5 bases and J by 2 bases, with 19 bases between them. The sequenced sample was naive CD4+ T cells from blood. The chain links TRBV7-9 to TRBJ2-7; D may be TRBD2 (6 bases). The receptor comes from a woman younger than 30 in good health. The CDR3 sequence: CASSLESWGRPYEQYF. The CDR3 DNA reads TGTGCCAGCAGCCTGGAATCGTGGGGGAGGCCCTACGAGCAGTACTTC.